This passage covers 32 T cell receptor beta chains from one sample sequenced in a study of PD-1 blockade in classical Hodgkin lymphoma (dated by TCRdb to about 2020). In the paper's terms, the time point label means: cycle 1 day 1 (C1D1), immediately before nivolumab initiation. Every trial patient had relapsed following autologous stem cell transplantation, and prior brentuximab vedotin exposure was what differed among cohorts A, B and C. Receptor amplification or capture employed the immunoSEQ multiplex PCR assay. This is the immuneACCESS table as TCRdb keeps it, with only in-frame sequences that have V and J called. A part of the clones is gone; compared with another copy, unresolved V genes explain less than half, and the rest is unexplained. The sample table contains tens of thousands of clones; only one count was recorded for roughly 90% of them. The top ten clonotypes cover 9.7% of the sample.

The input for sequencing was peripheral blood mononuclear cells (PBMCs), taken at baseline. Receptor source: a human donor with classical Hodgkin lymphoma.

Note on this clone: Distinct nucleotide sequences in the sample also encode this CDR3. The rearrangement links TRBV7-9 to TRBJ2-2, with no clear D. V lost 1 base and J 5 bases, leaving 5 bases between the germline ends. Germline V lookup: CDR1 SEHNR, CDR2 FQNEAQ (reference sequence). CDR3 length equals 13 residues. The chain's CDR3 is CASSLEGTGELFF. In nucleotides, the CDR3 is TGTGCCAGCAGCTTAGAAGGGACCGGGGAGCTGTTTTTT.

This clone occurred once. In DNA form, the CDR3 reads TGTGCCAGCAGCCTCGGGATCTACAATGAGCAGTTCTTC. It encodes CASSLGIYNEQFF. This chain connects TRBV27 to TRBJ2-1; maybe TRBD2 (5 bases). V was cut by 6 bases and J by 3 bases, with 9 bases left in between. The CDR3 length is 13 residues. Germline CDR1 is MNHEY and CDR2 is SMNVEV (reference sequence).

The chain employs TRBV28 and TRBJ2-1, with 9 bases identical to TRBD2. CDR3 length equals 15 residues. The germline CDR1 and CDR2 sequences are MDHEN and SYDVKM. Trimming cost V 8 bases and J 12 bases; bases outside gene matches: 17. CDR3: CASVYGASGMNSQFF. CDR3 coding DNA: TGTGCCAGCGTCTATGGGGCTAGCGGGATGAACTCGCAGTTCTTC.

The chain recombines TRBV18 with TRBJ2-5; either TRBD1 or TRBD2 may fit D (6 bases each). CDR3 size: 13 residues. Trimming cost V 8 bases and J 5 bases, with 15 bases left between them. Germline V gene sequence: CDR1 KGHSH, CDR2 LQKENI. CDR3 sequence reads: CASTTGGAETQYF. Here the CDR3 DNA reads TGTGCCAGCACAACCGGGGGCGCGGAGACCCAGTACTTC.

CDR3 sequence: CASSQKNTEAFF. The CDR3 DNA reads as TGTGCCAGCAGCCAGAAAAACACTGAAGCTTTCTTT. This chain uses TRBV7-9 with TRBJ1-1; no clear D gene. Germline lookup yields CDR1 SEHNR and CDR2 FQNEAQ (reference sequence). The V and J ends lost 5 bases and 2 bases respectively, with 6 bases between them. CDR3 length equals 12 residues.

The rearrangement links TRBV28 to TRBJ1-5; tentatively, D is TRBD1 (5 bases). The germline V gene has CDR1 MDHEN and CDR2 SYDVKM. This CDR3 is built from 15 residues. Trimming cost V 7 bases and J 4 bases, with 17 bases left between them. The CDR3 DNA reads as TGTGCCAGCACCCCAGCGGGATGGGGGAATCAGCCCCAGCATTTT. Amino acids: CASTPAGWGNQPQHF.

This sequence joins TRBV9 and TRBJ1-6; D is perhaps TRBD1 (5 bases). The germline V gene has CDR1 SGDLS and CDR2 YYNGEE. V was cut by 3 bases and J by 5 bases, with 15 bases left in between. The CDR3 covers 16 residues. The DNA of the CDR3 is TGTGCCAGCAGCGCCTCTGGACGGGGGAATAATTCACCCCTCCACTTT. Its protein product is CASSASGRGNNSPLHF.

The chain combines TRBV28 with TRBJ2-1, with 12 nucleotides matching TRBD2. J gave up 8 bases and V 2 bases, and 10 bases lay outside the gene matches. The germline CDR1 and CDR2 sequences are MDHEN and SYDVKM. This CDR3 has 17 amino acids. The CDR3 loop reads CASSLRGLAGGPYEQFF. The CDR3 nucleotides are TGTGCCAGCAGTTTAAGGGGTCTAGCGGGAGGGCCCTATGAGCAGTTCTTC. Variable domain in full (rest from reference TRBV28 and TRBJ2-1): DVKVTQSSRYLVKRTGEKVFLECVQDMDHENMFWYRQDPGLGLRLIYFSYDVKMKEKGDIPEGYSVSREKKERFSLILESASTNQTSMYLCASSLRGLAGGPYEQFFGPGTRLTVL.

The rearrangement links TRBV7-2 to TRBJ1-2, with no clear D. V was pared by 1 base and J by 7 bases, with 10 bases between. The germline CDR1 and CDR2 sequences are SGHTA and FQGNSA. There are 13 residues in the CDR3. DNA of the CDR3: TGTGCCAGCAGCTTAGAGGGTTTGTCTGGCTACACCTTC. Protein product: CASSLEGLSGYTF.

This chain's CDR3 is CASSGTTQIAGMQETQYF. For the CDR3, the DNA is TGTGCCAGCAGCGGCACCACTCAAATAGCGGGAATGCAAGAGACCCAGTACTTC. The chain links TRBV2 to TRBJ2-5; 8 nucleotides agree with TRBD2. This CDR3 region has 18 residues. V lost 6 bases, J lost 2 bases, and 17 bases stayed unmatched. The germline V gene encodes CDR1 SNHLY and CDR2 FYNNEI.

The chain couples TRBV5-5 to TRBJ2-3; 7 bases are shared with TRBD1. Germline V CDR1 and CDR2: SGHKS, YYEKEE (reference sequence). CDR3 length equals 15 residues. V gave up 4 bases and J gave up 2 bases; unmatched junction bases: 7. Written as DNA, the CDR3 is TGTGCCAGCAGCGTAAGGACAGGACCCACAGATACGCAGTATTTT. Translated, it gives CASSVRTGPTDTQYF.

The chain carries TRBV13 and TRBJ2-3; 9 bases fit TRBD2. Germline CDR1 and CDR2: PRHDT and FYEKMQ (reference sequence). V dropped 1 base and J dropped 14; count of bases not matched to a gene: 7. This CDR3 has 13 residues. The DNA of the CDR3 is TGTGCCAGCAGCTTAGATCGCCTAGCGGGATTGTATTTT. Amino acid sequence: CASSLDRLAGLYF.

CDR3 in amino acids: CASSSGQIYGYTF. CDR3 nucleotide sequence: TGTGCCAGCAGCTCGGGACAGATCTATGGCTACACCTTC. The chain uses TRBV7-9 and TRBJ1-2, with 7 positions matching TRBD1. The CDR3 totals 13 residues. Losses at the gene ends were 4 bases for V and 4 bases for J; bases not matched to a gene: 3. Looked up from germline, CDR1 is SEHNR and CDR2 is FQNEAQ (reference sequence).

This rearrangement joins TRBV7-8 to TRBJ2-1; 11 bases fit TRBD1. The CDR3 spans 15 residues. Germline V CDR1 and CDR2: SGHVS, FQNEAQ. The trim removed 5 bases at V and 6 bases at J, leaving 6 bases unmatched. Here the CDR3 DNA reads TGTGCCAGCAGCCACGGACAGGGGGCAGGCAATGAGCAGTTCTTC. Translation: CASSHGQGAGNEQFF.

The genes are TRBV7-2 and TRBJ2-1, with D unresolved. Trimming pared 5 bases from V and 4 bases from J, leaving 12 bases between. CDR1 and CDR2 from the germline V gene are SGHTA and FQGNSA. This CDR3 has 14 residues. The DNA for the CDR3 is TGTGCCAGCAGCCCAACCGGACCTTACAATGAGCAGTTCTTC. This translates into CASSPTGPYNEQFF.

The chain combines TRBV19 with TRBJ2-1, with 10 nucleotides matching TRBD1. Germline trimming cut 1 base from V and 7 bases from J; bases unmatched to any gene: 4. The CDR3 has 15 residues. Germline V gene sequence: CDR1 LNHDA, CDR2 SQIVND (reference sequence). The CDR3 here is CASSIGDRGMNEQFF. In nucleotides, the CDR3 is TGTGCCAGTAGTATAGGGGACAGGGGTATGAATGAGCAGTTCTTC.

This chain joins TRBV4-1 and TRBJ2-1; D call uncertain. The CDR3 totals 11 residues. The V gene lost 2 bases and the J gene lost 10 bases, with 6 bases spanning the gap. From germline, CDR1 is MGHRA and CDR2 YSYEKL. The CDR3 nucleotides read TGCGCCAGCAGCCAATCCCTGGAGCAGTTCTTC. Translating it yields CASSQSLEQFF.

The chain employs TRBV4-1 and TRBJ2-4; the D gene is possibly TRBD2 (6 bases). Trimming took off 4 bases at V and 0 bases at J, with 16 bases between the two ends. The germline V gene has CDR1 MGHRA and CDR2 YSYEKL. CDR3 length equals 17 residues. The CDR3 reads CASSRSGGDVAKNIQYF. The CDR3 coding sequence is TGCGCCAGCAGCCGGAGCGGAGGGGACGTAGCCAAAAACATTCAGTACTTC.

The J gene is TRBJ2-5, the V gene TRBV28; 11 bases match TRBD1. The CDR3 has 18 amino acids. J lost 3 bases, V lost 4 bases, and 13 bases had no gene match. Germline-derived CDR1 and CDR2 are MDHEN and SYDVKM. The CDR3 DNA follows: TGTGCCAGCAGTTGGGACAAAGACGGGACAGGGGGAAAAGAGACCCAGTACTTC. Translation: CASSWDKDGTGGKETQYF.

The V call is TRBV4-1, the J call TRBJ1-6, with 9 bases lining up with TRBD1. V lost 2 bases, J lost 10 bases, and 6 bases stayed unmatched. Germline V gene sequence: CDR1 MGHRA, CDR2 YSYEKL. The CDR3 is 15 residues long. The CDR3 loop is CASSQRTGEKSPLHF. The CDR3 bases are TGCGCCAGCAGCCAACGGACAGGGGAAAAATCACCCCTCCACTTT.

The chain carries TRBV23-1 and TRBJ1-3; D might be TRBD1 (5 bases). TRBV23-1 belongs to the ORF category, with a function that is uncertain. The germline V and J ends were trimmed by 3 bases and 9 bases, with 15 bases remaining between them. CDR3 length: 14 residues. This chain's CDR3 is CASSQRGIRVTIYF. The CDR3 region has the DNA TGCGCCAGCAGTCAGCGGGGGATACGAGTCACCATATATTTT.

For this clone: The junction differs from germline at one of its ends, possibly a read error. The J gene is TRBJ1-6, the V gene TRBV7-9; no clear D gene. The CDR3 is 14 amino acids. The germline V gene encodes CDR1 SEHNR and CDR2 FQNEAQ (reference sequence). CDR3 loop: CATSPTRYNSPLHF. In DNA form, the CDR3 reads TGTGCCACCAGCCCAACACGGTATAATTCACCCCTCCACTTT.

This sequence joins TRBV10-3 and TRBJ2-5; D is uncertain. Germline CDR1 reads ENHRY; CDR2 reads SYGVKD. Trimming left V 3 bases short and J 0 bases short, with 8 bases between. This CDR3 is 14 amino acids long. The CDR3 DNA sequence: TGTGCCATCAGTGACAATTCGTACCAAGAGACCCAGTACTTC. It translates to CAISDNSYQETQYF.

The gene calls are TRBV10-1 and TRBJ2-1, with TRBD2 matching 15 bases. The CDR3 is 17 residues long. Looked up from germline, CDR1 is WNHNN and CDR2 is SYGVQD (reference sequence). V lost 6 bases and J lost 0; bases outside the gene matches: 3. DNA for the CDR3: TGCGCCAGCAGCGGGACTAGCGGGGGGAGCTCCTACAATGAGCAGTTCTTC. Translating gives CASSGTSGGSSYNEQFF.

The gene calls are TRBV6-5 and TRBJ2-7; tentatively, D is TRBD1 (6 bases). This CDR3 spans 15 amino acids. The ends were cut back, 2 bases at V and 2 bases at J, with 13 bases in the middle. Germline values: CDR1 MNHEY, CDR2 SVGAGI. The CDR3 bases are TGTGCCAGCAGTTACGCGGCAGGGGACACCTACGAGCAGTACTTC. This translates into CASSYAAGDTYEQYF.

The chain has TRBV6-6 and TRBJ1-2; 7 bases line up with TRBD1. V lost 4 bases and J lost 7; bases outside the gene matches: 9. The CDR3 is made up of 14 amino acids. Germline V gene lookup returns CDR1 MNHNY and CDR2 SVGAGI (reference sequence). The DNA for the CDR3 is TGTGCCAGCAGTTCGTCGACAGGGATTGGTGGCTACACCTTC. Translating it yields CASSSSTGIGGYTF.

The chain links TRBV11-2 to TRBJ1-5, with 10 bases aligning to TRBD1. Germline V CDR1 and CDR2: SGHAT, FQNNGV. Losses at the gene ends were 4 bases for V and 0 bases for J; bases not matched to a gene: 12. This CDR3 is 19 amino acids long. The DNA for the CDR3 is TGTGCCAGCAGCTCGGGGGTGGGACAGGGGATGTATAGCAATCAGCCCCAGCATTTT. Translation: CASSSGVGQGMYSNQPQHF.

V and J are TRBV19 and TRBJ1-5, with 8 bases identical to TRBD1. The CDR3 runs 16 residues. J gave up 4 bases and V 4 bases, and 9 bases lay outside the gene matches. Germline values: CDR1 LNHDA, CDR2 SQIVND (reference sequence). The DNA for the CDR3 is TGTGCCAGTAGTACCCACCAGGGGGCTCAGAATCAGCCCCAGCATTTT. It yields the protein CASSTHQGAQNQPQHF.

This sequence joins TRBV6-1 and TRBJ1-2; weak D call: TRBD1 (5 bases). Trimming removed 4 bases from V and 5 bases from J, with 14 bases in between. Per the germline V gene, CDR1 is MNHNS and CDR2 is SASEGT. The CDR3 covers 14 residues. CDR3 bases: TGTGCCAGCAGTGTTGGGGGTGCCGAGTATGGCTACACCTTC. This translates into CASSVGGAEYGYTF.

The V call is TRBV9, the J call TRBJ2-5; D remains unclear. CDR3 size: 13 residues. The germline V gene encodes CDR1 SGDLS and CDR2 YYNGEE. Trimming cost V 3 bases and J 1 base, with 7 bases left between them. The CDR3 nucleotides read TGTGCCAGCAGCGAGCGCGGCCAAGAGACCCAGTACTTC. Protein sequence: CASSERGQETQYF.

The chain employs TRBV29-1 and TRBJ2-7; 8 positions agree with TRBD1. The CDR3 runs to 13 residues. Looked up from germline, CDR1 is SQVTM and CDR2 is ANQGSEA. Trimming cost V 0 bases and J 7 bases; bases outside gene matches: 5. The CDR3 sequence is CSVEENRGNEQYF. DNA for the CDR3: TGCAGCGTTGAAGAAAACAGGGGGAATGAGCAGTACTTC.

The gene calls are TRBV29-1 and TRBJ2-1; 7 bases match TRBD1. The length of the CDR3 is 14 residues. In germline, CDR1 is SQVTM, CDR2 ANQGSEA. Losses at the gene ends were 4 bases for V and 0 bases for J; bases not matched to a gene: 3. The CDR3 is CSVVQGSSYNEQFF. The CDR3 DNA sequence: TGCAGCGTTGTACAGGGGAGCTCCTACAATGAGCAGTTCTTC.